This record covers a single T cell receptor (beta chain). The target antigen is unknown. This table comes from immunoSEQ multiplex PCR, and its TCRdb copy is limited to in-frame clones, with some not included. The sample includes roughly 25,000 clones, around 79% seen only once; the top ten take about 8.3%. Before any sequencing was done, the ViraFEST assay used viral peptide pools to expand antigen-specific CD4+ T cells. Subsequent to a culture period of 10 to 11 days, CD4+ T cells were isolated. Two doses of either BNT162b2 or mRNA-1273 were given to each participant. The entry originates in a study of vaccination effects on CD4 cells after COVID-19. The CDR3 extends over 13 amino acids. Germline V lookup: CDR1 LNHDA, CDR2 SQIVND (reference sequence). Trimming removed 3 bases from V and 7 bases from J, with 9 bases in between. General study results and limits: Convalescent patients in the study were few, and early post-infection timepoints were absent.

V and J are TRBV19 and TRBJ1-4, with unresolved D. This specimen consisted of CD4+ T cells from PBMCs cultured with SARS-CoV-2 spike peptides, obtained after COVID-19 vaccination. This TCR came from a human donor who received a COVID-19 vaccine. The CDR3, as DNA: TGTGCCAGTAGTATCAGACTATTTGAAAAACTGTTTTTT. This gives the protein CASSIRLFEKLFF.